This passage covers 26 T cell receptor beta chains from one sample sequenced in a study of cytomegalovirus exposure and HLA in healthy donors. Sequenced by immunoSEQ multiplex PCR; TCRdb stores in-frame clones only, minus some. Of approximately 150,000 clones listed, roughly nine tenths are singletons. Sequenced input: PBMCs. The receptors come from a man between 18 and 29 years old in good health and CMV-seronegative.

This chain links TRBV9 with TRBJ1-2; D not resolved. The CDR3 sequence is 16 residues long. Germline CDR1 is SGDLS and CDR2 is YYNGEE. Trimming cost V 0 bases and J 2 bases, with 14 bases left between them. The CDR3 DNA sequence: TGTGCCAGCAGCGTAGGTTTTCCCGGTAGCAACTATGGCTACACCTTC. It specifies CASSVGFPGSNYGYTF.

The rearrangement joins TRBV5-1 to TRBJ2-6; 12 nucleotides line up with TRBD1. CDR1 is SGHRS, CDR2 YFSETQ, per germline. Germline trimming cut 5 bases from V and 4 bases from J; bases unmatched to any gene: 10. The CDR3 loop spans 18 amino acids. CDR3 residues: CASRSLGQGAPGANVLTF. The DNA of the CDR3 is TGCGCCAGCAGAAGTTTGGGACAGGGGGCGCCAGGGGCCAACGTCCTGACTTTC.

The chain links TRBV5-1 to TRBJ1-4; D gene unclear. The germline V gene has CDR1 SGHRS and CDR2 YFSETQ. The CDR3 contains 14 residues. V was pared by 2 bases and J by 1 base, with 6 bases between. The CDR3 DNA reads as TGCGCCAGCAGCTTCGGCGGAACTAATGAAAAACTGTTTTTT. The encoded protein is CASSFGGTNEKLFF.

This chain links TRBV30 with TRBJ2-5, with a possible D match to TRBD1 (6 bases). The CDR3 loop spans 13 amino acids. Trimming cost V 2 bases and J 3 bases, with 10 bases left between them. Germline V lookup: CDR1 GTSNPN, CDR2 SVGIG (reference sequence). CDR3 coding DNA: TGTGCCTGGAGTAATACAGGGAAAGAGACCCAGTACTTC. Encoded protein: CAWSNTGKETQYF.

This chain links TRBV19 with TRBJ1-2, with 11 bases lining up with TRBD1. Looked up from germline, CDR1 is LNHDA and CDR2 is SQIVND (reference sequence). The V gene end was trimmed by 3 bases and the J gene end by 2 bases; junction bases not matched to a gene: 5. The CDR3 length is 16 residues. The DNA of the CDR3 is TGTGCCAGTAGTATGCTCGGGACAGGGGGGAACTATGGCTACACCTTC. Translated, it gives CASSMLGTGGNYGYTF.

The chain joins TRBV6-1 to TRBJ2-7; TRBD1 might be the D (5 bases). CDR3 length: 14 residues. Trimming removed 2 bases from V and 3 bases from J, with 11 bases in between. Germline CDR1 reads MNHNS; CDR2 reads SASEGT. The DNA of the CDR3 is TGTGCCAGCAGTGAACAGGGTGCTTACTACGAGCAGTACTTC. It codes for CASSEQGAYYEQYF.

The J gene is TRBJ2-7, the V gene TRBV7-2; a weak D match, TRBD2 (5 bases). The CDR3 has 15 amino acids. The germline V gene encodes CDR1 SGHTA and CDR2 FQGNSA. V lost 2 bases to trimming and J lost 3 bases, with 14 bases between them. CDR3 bases: TGTGCCAGCAGCTTACAGTTTTCGGGGTACTACGAGCAGTACGTC. Its protein is CASSLQFSGYYEQYV.

The chain couples TRBV7-6 to TRBJ2-1, with 9 positions matching TRBD1. Per the germline V gene, CDR1 is SGHVS and CDR2 is FNYEAQ. The CDR3 has 14 residues. After removal of 5 bases from V and 8 bases from J, the junction contained 7 bases not matched to a gene. The CDR3 nucleotides read TGTGCCAGCAGCGTGAACAGGGGGCAAGATGAGCAGTTCTTC. Translating gives CASSVNRGQDEQFF.

Only one count was recorded for this clone. The chain is built from TRBV7-2 and TRBJ1-3, with TRBD1 matching over 7 bases. V lost 5 bases, J lost 4 bases, and 11 bases stayed unmatched. Per germline, CDR1 SGHTA and CDR2 FQGNSA. The CDR3 length is 16 residues. The CDR3 is CASSHTGAGSGNTIYF. The CDR3 DNA is TGTGCCAGCAGCCACACAGGGGCTGGTTCCGGAAACACCATATATTTT.

The chain joins TRBV10-2 to TRBJ2-7; the D gene is possibly TRBD1 (5 bases). This CDR3 comprises 12 residues. The V gene lost 3 bases and the J gene lost 4 bases, with 7 bases spanning the gap. Germline CDR1 is WSHSY and CDR2 is SAAADI. CDR3 DNA sequence: TGCGCCAGCAGTGAAAAGGGGTACGAGCAGTACGTC. This encodes CASSEKGYEQYV.

This clone was detected only once. The chain couples TRBV5-6 to TRBJ1-2, with 10 nucleotides matching TRBD1. There are 16 residues in the CDR3. V lost 4 bases, J lost 4 bases, and 10 bases stayed unmatched. Germline lookup yields CDR1 SGHDT and CDR2 YYEEEE. The CDR3 region has the DNA TGTGCCAGCAGCCCATCGGGGACAGGGGAGATCTATGGCTACACCTTC. It encodes CASSPSGTGEIYGYTF.

The rearrangement links TRBV5-4 to TRBJ2-1; TRBD1 matches at 9 bases. The CDR3 totals 14 residues. The trim removed 4 bases at V and 9 bases at J, leaving 8 bases unmatched. The germline V gene has CDR1 SGHNT and CDR2 YYREEE (reference sequence). Here the CDR3 reads CASSPRTGVGEQFF. Here the CDR3 DNA reads TGTGCCAGCAGCCCAAGGACAGGGGTCGGTGAGCAGTTCTTC.

This chain joins TRBV2 and TRBJ1-1; no reliable D call. Germline CDR1 SNHLY, CDR2 FYNNEI. CDR3 length: 11 amino acids. V was shortened by 4 bases and J by 6 bases, with 6 bases between the two germline ends. The CDR3 DNA follows: TGTGCCAGCAGTGTTATAGCTGAAGCTTTCTTT. This translates into CASSVIAEAFF.

This chain uses TRBV30 with TRBJ1-4; 7 bases line up with TRBD1. The trim removed 5 bases at V and 6 bases at J, leaving 6 bases unmatched. Germline values: CDR1 GTSNPN, CDR2 SVGIG (reference sequence). This CDR3 region has 13 residues. CDR3 loop: CAWGRGRDEKLFF. The CDR3 region has the DNA TGTGCCTGGGGTAGGGGGCGCGATGAAAAACTGTTTTTT.

The genes are TRBV11-2 and TRBJ1-1; D perhaps matches TRBD1 (5 bases). The germline gives CDR1 SGHAT, CDR2 FQNNGV. The CDR3 consists of 13 residues. Trimming removed 0 bases from V and 8 bases from J, with 10 bases in between. CDR3 in DNA: TGTGCCAGCAGCTTAGATGCGGGGGTAGAAGCTTTCTTT. This codes for CASSLDAGVEAFF. The complete variable domain, with remaining parts taken from reference TRBV11-2 and TRBJ1-1, reads EAGVAQSPRYKIIEKRQSVAFWCNPISGHATLYWYQQILGQGPKLLIQFQNNGVVDDSQLPKDRFSAERLKGVDSTLKIQPAKLEDSAVYLCASSLDAGVEAFFGQGTRLTVV.

CDR3 amino acids: CASSEVRGETQYF. CDR3 DNA: TGCGCCAGCAGTGAAGTCCGGGGAGAGACCCAGTACTTC. The chain couples TRBV10-1 to TRBJ2-5, with a weak D call TRBD2 (5 bases). V dropped 3 bases and J dropped 4 bases, with 9 bases sitting between them. CDR1 and CDR2 from the germline V gene are WNHNN and SYGVQD (reference sequence). This CDR3 is 13 amino acids long.

The rearrangement uses TRBV5-1 and TRBJ2-2, with D unclear. The CDR3 spans 14 residues. Between the trimmed V and J ends, which lost 0 bases and 4 bases, there was a span of 7 bases. Germline V gene lookup returns CDR1 SGHRS and CDR2 YFSETQ. The CDR3 loop reads CASSLDRITGELFF. In DNA, the CDR3 is TGCGCCAGCAGCTTGGACAGAATCACCGGGGAGCTGTTTTTT.

This chain connects TRBV5-8 to TRBJ1-3, with TRBD1 identical over 9 bases. The ends lost 4 bases at V and 2 bases at J; junction bases unmatched: 4. The CDR3 has 15 residues. Germline CDR1 SGHTS, CDR2 YDEGEE. The CDR3 DNA reads as TGTGCCAGCAGCCCCGGGACAGGGACTGGAAACACCATATATTTT. This gives the protein CASSPGTGTGNTIYF. The complete variable domain, with remaining parts taken from reference TRBV5-8 and TRBJ1-3, reads EAGVTQSPTHLIKTRGQQATLRCSPISGHTSVYWYQQALGLGLQFLLWYDEGEERNRGNFPPRFSGRQFPNYSSELNVNALELEDSALYLCASSPGTGTGNTIYFGEGSWLTVV.

This clone has only a few counts. The genes are TRBV10-2 and TRBJ2-2; D is undetermined. Germline CDR1 WSHSY, CDR2 SAAADI. Trimming shortened V by 6 bases and J by 0 bases, and 14 bases separated the two germline ends. The CDR3 loop spans 16 amino acids. As DNA, the CDR3 is TGCGCCAGCAGGGAACCAGGATATTCGAACACCGGGGAGCTGTTTTTT. Translating it yields CASREPGYSNTGELFF.

This chain joins TRBV5-1 and TRBJ2-6; D possibly corresponds to TRBD1 (6 bases). The ends were cut back, 0 bases at V and 0 bases at J, with 10 bases in the middle. This CDR3 is 17 amino acids long. Germline V lookup: CDR1 SGHRS, CDR2 YFSETQ. CDR3 region: CASSLGDIISGANVLTF. The CDR3 nucleotides are TGCGCCAGCAGCTTGGGGGACATCATCTCTGGGGCCAACGTCCTGACTTTC.

This clone has only a few counts. The rearrangement uses TRBV30 and TRBJ2-7; 11 bases agree with TRBD1. There are 15 residues in the CDR3. V lost 0 bases to trimming and J lost 4 bases; unmatched junction nucleotides: 5. The V gene's germline CDR1 is GTSNPN and CDR2 SVGIG (reference sequence). The CDR3 coding sequence is TGTGCCTGGAGTGTTGGGGACAGGGGGAGATACGAGCAGTACGTC. Protein sequence: CAWSVGDRGRYEQYV.

This rearrangement joins TRBV5-6 to TRBJ1-2, with D possibly matching TRBD1 (6 bases). The CDR3 contains 15 residues. Trimming shortened V by 0 bases and J by 4 bases, and 13 bases separated the two germline ends. Germline CDR1 and CDR2: SGHDT and YYEEEE. In DNA form, the CDR3 reads TGTGCCAGCAGCTTGGGGACAGCTGAGTCCTATGGCTACACCTTC. It codes for CASSLGTAESYGYTF.

The CDR3: CASSFLDKSAYEQYF. CDR3 DNA: TGTGCCAGCAGCTTTCTGGACAAGTCCGCCTACGAGCAGTACTTC. This chain uses TRBV7-8 with TRBJ2-7, with D possibly being TRBD1 (5 bases). The V and J ends lost 3 bases and 2 bases respectively, with 14 bases between them. Germline V gene sequence: CDR1 SGHVS, CDR2 FQNEAQ. The CDR3 sequence is 15 residues long.

V and J are TRBV5-4 and TRBJ1-6; TRBD1 matches 9 bases. The germline V gene has CDR1 SGHNT and CDR2 YYREEE (reference sequence). CDR3 length equals 15 residues. V was pared by 4 bases and J by 6 bases, with 5 bases of the junction left unmatched. CDR3 DNA: TGTGCCAGCAGCCCGGGGGGACAGGGTAATTCACCCCTCCACTTT. Protein sequence: CASSPGGQGNSPLHF. Variable domain in full (rest from reference TRBV5-4 and TRBJ1-6): ETGVTQSPTHLIKTRGQQVTLRCSSQSGHNTVSWYQQALGQGPQFIFQYYREEENGRGNFPPRFSGLQFPNYSSELNVNALELDDSALYLCASSPGGQGNSPLHFGNGTRLTVT.

The chain links TRBV18 to TRBJ1-5; maybe TRBD1 (5 bases). Trimming left V 3 bases short and J 7 bases short, with 13 bases between. The CDR3 has 14 residues. The V gene's germline CDR1 is KGHSH and CDR2 LQKENI. CDR3 nucleotides: TGTGCCAGCTCACCTCAGTCAGGGCACCAGCCCCAGCATTTT. Protein sequence: CASSPQSGHQPQHF.

The chain couples TRBV10-3 to TRBJ2-5; 8 nucleotides align to TRBD1. J gave up 3 bases and V 6 bases, and 6 bases lay outside the gene matches. There are 14 residues in the CDR3. Germline loops: CDR1 ENHRY, CDR2 SYGVKD. CDR3 bases: TGTGCCATCAGGGGGACAGGTTTTAAAGAGACCCAGTACTTC. Residues: CAIRGTGFKETQYF.